The T cell receptor (beta chain) under discussion was sequenced for a study of cytomegalovirus exposure and HLA in healthy donors. Study-level points and caveats: CMV serostatus was the only immune exposure information that was available. The study carried out a later analysis of TCR beta sequences. It associated 15,000 to 20,000 of them with specific HLA alleles at a false discovery rate of 0.05.

About this clone itself: Its antigen is not known.

The germline V gene has CDR1 SGHRS and CDR2 YFSETQ. Germline trimming cut 4 bases from V and 1 base from J; bases unmatched to any gene: 7. The CDR3 is made up of 16 amino acids. PCR was performed using 60 Vbeta and 13 Jbeta primers. Measured with immunoSEQ multiplex PCR; TCRdb has only the in-frame clones, and not every one. The sample has around 140,000 clones; 80% are singletons. The sample consisted of PBMCs. The genes are TRBV5-1 and TRBJ2-1; 8 bases are shared with TRBD1. This sequence originates from a man aged 35 to 55 in good health and CMV-seronegative. The CDR3 sequence: CASSRSGQGSYNEQFF. The CDR3 DNA is TGCGCCAGCAGCAGGAGCGGACAGGGTTCCTACAATGAGCAGTTCTTC.